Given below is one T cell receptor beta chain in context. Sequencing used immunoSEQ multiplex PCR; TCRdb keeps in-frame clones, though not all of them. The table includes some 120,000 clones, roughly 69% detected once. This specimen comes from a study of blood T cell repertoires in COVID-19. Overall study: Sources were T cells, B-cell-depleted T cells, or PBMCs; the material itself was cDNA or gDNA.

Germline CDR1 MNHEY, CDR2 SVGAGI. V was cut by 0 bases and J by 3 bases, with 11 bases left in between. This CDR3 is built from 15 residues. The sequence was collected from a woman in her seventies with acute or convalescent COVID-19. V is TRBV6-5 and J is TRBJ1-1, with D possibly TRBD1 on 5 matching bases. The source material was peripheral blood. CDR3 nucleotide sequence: TGTGCCAGCAGTTACTCGAGCGTAGGGGACACTGAAGCTTTCTTT. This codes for CASSYSSVGDTEAFF.